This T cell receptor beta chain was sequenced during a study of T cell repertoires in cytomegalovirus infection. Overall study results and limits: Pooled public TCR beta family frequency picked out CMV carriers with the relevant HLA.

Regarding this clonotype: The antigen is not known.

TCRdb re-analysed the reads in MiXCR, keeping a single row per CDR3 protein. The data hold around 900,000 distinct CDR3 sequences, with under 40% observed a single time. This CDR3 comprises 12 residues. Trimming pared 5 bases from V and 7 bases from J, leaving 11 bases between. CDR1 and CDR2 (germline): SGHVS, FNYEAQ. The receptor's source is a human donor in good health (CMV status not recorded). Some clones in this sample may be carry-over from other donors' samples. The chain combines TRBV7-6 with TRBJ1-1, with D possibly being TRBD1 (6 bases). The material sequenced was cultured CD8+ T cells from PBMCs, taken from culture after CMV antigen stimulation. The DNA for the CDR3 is TGTGCCAGCAGCCATGGACAGTTTGAAGCTTTCTTT. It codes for CASSHGQFEAFF. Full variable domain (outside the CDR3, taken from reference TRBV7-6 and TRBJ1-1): GAGVSQSPRYKVTKRGQDVALRCDPISGHVSLYWYRQALGQGPEFLTYFNYEAQQDKSGLPNDRFSAERPEGSISTLTIQRTEQRDSAMYRCASSHGQFEAFFGQGTRLTVV.